The clone carrying this T cell receptor (beta chain) was counted ten times or more. A library of TCRbeta sequences, prepared with unique molecular identifiers, was generated. TCRdb used MiXCR to reprocess the PCR reads, holding one entry per CDR3 protein. The repertoire holds hundreds of thousands of distinct CDR3 sequences, over 9.5% seen once, with about 4.2% in the top ten. This record comes from a study of T-cell reconstitution after alpha-beta-depleted transplantation in children. The CDR3 length is 14 residues. Per the germline V gene, CDR1 is MNHEY and CDR2 is SMNVEV (reference sequence). J was trimmed by 5 bases and V by 4 bases; bases with no gene match: 8.

Material: PBMCs from the stem cell graft donor, obtained from the stem cell graft. V gene TRBV27 combines with J gene TRBJ2-7; TRBD1 aligns across 7 bases. The receptor was isolated from a human donor who donated a stem cell graft to a child with acute myeloid leukemia. Here the CDR3 DNA reads TGTGCCAGCAGTTACCGACAGGGTTTAGACGAGCAGTACTTC. It specifies CASSYRQGLDEQYF.